This TCR beta chain was retrieved from a study of T cells in narcolepsy. Study in general: Enrolled donors included narcolepsy type 1 or type 2 patients and healthy controls. Study-wide results and limits: Blood of same and different patients, but not healthy controls, reportedly held recurring autoreactive clonotypes. In some patient and control memory CD4+ samples, autoreactive clones were absent. Comparing one patient's CSF and blood CD4+ clonotypes highlighted HCRT- and TRIB2-specific autoreactive clonotypes.

Clones were read by immunoSEQ multiplex PCR, and TCRdb kept only the in-frame ones, dropping some. In the table there are tens of thousands of clones, about 91% of which are singletons. In the case of this clone: Antigen: not known.

Germline loops: CDR1 SGHRS, CDR2 YFSETQ. Trimming removed 0 bases from V and 4 bases from J; junction bases left unmatched: 4. This CDR3 comprises 16 residues. The chain links TRBV5-1 to TRBJ2-5; 12 bases line up with TRBD2. The sample taken for sequencing was CD45RA- memory CD4+ T cells from PBMCs. This TCR came from a human donor with narcolepsy. The CDR3 sequence is CASSLGTSGDSETQYF. DNA of the CDR3: TGCGCCAGCAGCTTGGGGACTAGCGGGGACTCAGAGACCCAGTACTTC.